This is a list of T cell receptor beta chains from one sample in a study of blood T cells in healthy people across ages. TCRdb re-called the 5' RACE reads through MiXCR, storing one row per CDR3 protein. The sample lists more than 650,000 distinct CDR3 sequences, about a fifth occurring once. The material sequenced was blood. All receptors come from a man in his sixties or seventies in good health. CDR3s include the opening cysteine and the closing phenylalanine or tryptophan. Fields, in order: J gene, D gene, V gene, clone size, CDR3 protein, CDR3 DNA. A D gene is named only where the DNA matches it firmly. Rows may omit the clone size; those that give it use once, few, many or a size class.

>TRBJ2-2|.|TRBV28|.
CASSFLGVVPGELFF
TGTGCCAGCAGTTTCTTGGGTGTGGTACCCGGGGAGCTGTTTTTT
>TRBJ1-1|.|TRBV6-2/TRBV6-3|few
CASTDLEVNTEAFF
TGTGCCAGCACCGACCTCGAGGTGAACACTGAAGCTTTCTTT
>TRBJ2-7|TRBD1|TRBV11-2|many
CASNIAGTAYEQYF
TGTGCCAGCAACATTGCCGGGACAGCCTACGAGCAGTACTTC
>TRBJ1-2|.|TRBV12-3/TRBV12-4|.
CASSNEANYGYTF
TGTGCCAGCAGTAATGAGGCTAACTATGGCTACACCTTC
>TRBJ2-5|.|TRBV20-1|.
CSAKRSGIHQETQYF
TGCAGTGCCAAACGGTCGGGGATCCACCAAGAGACCCAGTACTTC
>TRBJ1-2|.|TRBV7-8|.
CASGLMRGSNYGYTF
TGTGCCAGCGGGCTTATGAGGGGCTCTAACTATGGCTACACCTTC
>TRBJ2-1|.|TRBV18|.
CASSPRRGGINEQFF
TGTGCCAGCTCACCACGAAGGGGGGGTATTAATGAGCAGTTCTTC
>TRBJ2-3|TRBD2|TRBV3-1|few
CASSQDLAADTQYF
TGTGCCAGCAGCCAAGATCTAGCGGCAGATACGCAGTATTTT
>TRBJ2-1|.|TRBV6-2/TRBV6-3|.
CAVIGAARNEQFF
TGTGCCGTCATTGGGGCGGCCAGGAATGAGCAGTTCTTC
>TRBJ1-1|TRBD1|TRBV14|few
CASSRSRGPGTEAFF
TGTGCCAGCAGCCGGAGCAGGGGGCCGGGCACTGAAGCTTTCTTT
>TRBJ2-3|TRBD2|TRBV5-5|few
CASSSLAGGLDTQYF
TGTGCCAGCAGCTCTCTAGCGGGGGGTTTAGATACGCAGTATTTT
>TRBJ2-1|TRBD1|TRBV10-3|.
CAVGWDRDNEQFF
TGTGCCGTCGGGTGGGACAGGGACAATGAGCAGTTCTTC
>TRBJ2-3|.|TRBV10-3|few
CATGPRETDTQYF
TGTGCCACAGGCCCCCGGGAGACAGATACGCAGTATTTT
>TRBJ2-1|.|TRBV5-6|.
CASSFNYNEQFF
TGTGCCAGCAGCTTTAACTACAATGAGCAGTTCTTC
>TRBJ2-3|TRBD2|TRBV3-1|few
CASSQETGGDTQYF
TGTGCCAGCAGCCAAGAAACGGGGGGAGATACGCAGTATTTT
>TRBJ1-2|.|TRBV6-1|few
CASSEGFRDGESYTF
TGTGCCAGCAGTGAAGGTTTCCGGGACGGGGAAAGCTACACCTTC
>TRBJ1-1|TRBD1|TRBV19|.
CASNDRGRRTFTEAFF
TGTGCCAGTAATGACAGGGGGCGCAGGACGTTCACTGAAGCTTTCTTT
>TRBJ2-1|.|TRBV3-1|.
CASSQDQYNEQFF
TGTGCCAGCAGCCAAGATCAGTACAATGAGCAGTTCTTC
>TRBJ2-1|TRBD2|TRBV2|few
CASSASGRVEQFF
TGTGCCAGCAGTGCCAGCGGGAGGGTCGAGCAGTTCTTC
>TRBJ2-5|TRBD2|TRBV18|few
CASSPMGLAGGRQETQYF
TGTGCCAGCTCACCAATGGGACTAGCGGGAGGTCGGCAAGAGACCCAGTACTTC
>TRBJ2-5|.|TRBV15|few
CATSRDMGETQYF
TGTGCCACCAGCAGAGATATGGGTGAGACCCAGTACTTC
>TRBJ2-7|TRBD2|TRBV7-9|few
CASSPGTSGAYEQYF
TGTGCCAGCAGCCCCGGGACTAGCGGGGCCTACGAGCAGTACTTC
>TRBJ1-5|.|TRBV6-2/TRBV6-3|few
CASSHMGFGQPQHF
TGTGCCAGCAGTCATATGGGTTTTGGTCAGCCCCAGCATTTT
>TRBJ1-4|TRBD1|TRBV7-8|few
CASSLRGQVREKLFF
TGTGCCAGCAGCTTACGCGGACAGGTTAGGGAAAAACTGTTTTTT
>TRBJ1-5|.|TRBV29-1|few
CSVEDKATGAHSNQPQHF
TGCAGCGTTGAAGATAAGGCAACCGGGGCCCATAGCAATCAGCCCCAGCATTTT
>TRBJ2-1|TRBD2|TRBV7-9|few
CASSADSGIRNEQFF
TGTGCCAGCAGCGCCGATAGCGGGATACGCAATGAGCAGTTCTTC
>TRBJ2-1|.|TRBV4-1|.
CASSRDWYNEQFF
TGCGCCAGCAGCCGGGACTGGTACAATGAGCAGTTCTTC
>TRBJ2-5|.|TRBV6-6|many
CASRGPQETQYF
TGTGCCAGCCGGGGTCCCCAAGAGACCCAGTACTTC
>TRBJ1-3|.|TRBV14|.
CASSQDRFSGNTIYF
TGTGCCAGCAGCCAAGACCGGTTTTCTGGAAACACCATATATTTT
>TRBJ2-6|.|TRBV5-1|few
CASSLGHSSGANVLTF
TGCGCCAGCAGCTTGGGACACAGCTCTGGGGCCAACGTCCTGACTTTC
>TRBJ1-3|TRBD1|TRBV20-1|many
CSAAPRGSQGTGNTIYF
TGCAGTGCGGCTCCCAGGGGGTCCCAGGGAACTGGAAACACCATATATTTT
>TRBJ1-2|TRBD1|TRBV4-2|few
CASSQDLGQGALGYTF
TGTGCCAGCAGCCAAGATTTGGGACAGGGGGCTCTTGGCTACACCTTC
>TRBJ2-5|TRBD1|TRBV5-1|.
CASSWQGAVQYF
TGCGCCAGCAGCTGGCAGGGGGCGGTGCAGTACTTC
>TRBJ2-3|TRBD2|TRBV6-6|.
CASSYSGGNTDTQYF
TGTGCCAGCAGTTATTCGGGGGGGAACACAGATACGCAGTATTTT
>TRBJ1-2|.|TRBV12-3/TRBV12-4|few
CASSFGRNGYTF
TGTGCCAGCAGTTTTGGCAGGAATGGCTACACCTTC
>TRBJ1-2|TRBD1|TRBV12-3/TRBV12-4|few
CASTREQGGGYTF
TGTGCCAGCACTAGAGAGCAGGGGGGGGGCTACACCTTC
>TRBJ2-7|TRBD1|TRBV5-1|few
CASSTGQGSYEQYF
TGCGCCAGCAGCACGGGACAGGGGTCCTACGAGCAGTACTTC
>TRBJ2-1|.|TRBV27|.
CASSLPNGMDEQFF
TGTGCCAGCAGTTTACCTAACGGGATGGACGAGCAGTTCTTC
>TRBJ1-1|.|TRBV12-3/TRBV12-4|few
CASSLARTAKSTEAFF
TGTGCCAGCAGTTTAGCGAGGACTGCTAAGAGCACTGAAGCTTTCTTT
>TRBJ2-4|.|TRBV28|.
CASMGAVVAKNIQYF
TGTGCCAGCATGGGGGCAGTGGTAGCCAAAAACATTCAGTACTTC